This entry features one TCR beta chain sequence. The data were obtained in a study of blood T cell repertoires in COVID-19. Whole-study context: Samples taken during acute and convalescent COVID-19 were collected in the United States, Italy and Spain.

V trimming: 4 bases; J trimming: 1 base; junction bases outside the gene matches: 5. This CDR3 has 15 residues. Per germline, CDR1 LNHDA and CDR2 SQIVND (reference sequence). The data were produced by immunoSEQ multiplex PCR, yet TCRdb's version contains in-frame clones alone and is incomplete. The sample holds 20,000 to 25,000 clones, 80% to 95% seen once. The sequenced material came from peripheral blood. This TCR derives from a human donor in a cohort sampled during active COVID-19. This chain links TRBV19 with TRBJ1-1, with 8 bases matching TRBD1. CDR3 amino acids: CASSNPGQGNTEAFF. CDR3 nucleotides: TGTGCCAGTAGTAACCCAGGACAGGGGAACACTGAAGCTTTCTTT.